A selection of T cell receptor beta chains follows, all from one sample in a study of blood T cell repertoires in COVID-19. Profiling relied on immunoSEQ multiplex PCR, and the TCRdb table lists in-frame clones only, not all of them. The table has fewer than 400,000 clones, almost 90% seen once. The sequenced sample consisted of peripheral blood. Receptors were obtained from a woman aged 30 to 39 with COVID-19, enrolled during active disease. Both conserved end residues are part of each CDR3. A D gene is named only where the DNA matches it firmly. Clone size appears in some rows only: once, few, many, or a class for an expanded clone.

clone size | J gene | V gene | D gene | CDR3 DNA | CDR3 protein
NA | TRBJ1-1 | TRBV28 | NA | TGTGCCAGCAGTTTTGTGACGGGGGCTTTCTTT | CASSFVTGAFF
NA | TRBJ2-3 | TRBV19 | NA | TGTGCCAGTAGGGGCGCGAAGTACTCTAGCACAGATACGCAGTATTTT | CASRGAKYSSTDTQYF
NA | TRBJ1-6 | TRBV9 | NA | TGTGCCAGCAGCGTATCAGCCGGAGATAATTCACCCCTCCACTTT | CASSVSAGDNSPLHF
NA | TRBJ2-7 | TRBV7-2 | TRBD1 | TGTGCCAGCAGGGAAGGACAGGGGGGCTCCTACGAGCAGTACTTC | CASREGQGGSYEQYF
NA | TRBJ2-1 | TRBV3-1/TRBV3-2 | NA | TGTGCCAGCAGTCAGGTGGGTGCGGGATCGTACAATGAGCAGTTCTTC | CASSQVGAGSYNEQFF
NA | TRBJ1-4 | TRBV5-1 | NA | TGCGCCAGCAGCTTCGGACTTAATGAAAAACTGTTTTTT | CASSFGLNEKLFF
NA | TRBJ2-1 | TRBV10-1 | TRBD2 | TGCGCCAGCAGTGACCTAGCGGGAGGATACAATGAGCAGTTCTTC | CASSDLAGGYNEQFF
NA | TRBJ2-2 | TRBV28 | NA | TGTGCCAGCAGTTTTCAGGGTTACACCGGGGAGCTGTTTTTT | CASSFQGYTGELFF
few | TRBJ1-6 | TRBV7-9 | NA | TGTGCCAGCAGCGTAGGTGGGGGGGGCAATTCACCCCTCCACTTT | CASSVGGGGNSPLHF
once | TRBJ1-5 | TRBV2 | NA | TGTGCCAGCAGTGAACATGGCCAGGGAACCAATAGCAATCAGCCCCAGCATTTT | CASSEHGQGTNSNQPQHF
NA | TRBJ1-4 | TRBV7-9 | NA | TGTGCCAGCAGCTTAGTTGGGGGCGGCGAAAAACTGTTTTTT | CASSLVGGGEKLFF
NA | TRBJ1-3 | TRBV15 | TRBD1 | TGTGCCACCAGCAGCATACGACAGGGCTTAAACACCATATATTTT | CATSSIRQGLNTIYF
NA | TRBJ1-3 | TRBV5-1 | NA | TGCGCCAGCAGCTTGCTCCAGGGGCCTCCTAGCTCTGGAAACACCATATATTTT | CASSLLQGPPSSGNTIYF
NA | TRBJ1-1 | TRBV2 | NA | TGTGCCCCGAGTCTAGTCCCGACAGTGAACACTGAAGCTTTCTTT | CAPSLVPTVNTEAFF
NA | TRBJ1-1 | TRBV9 | TRBD1 | TGTGCCAGCAGCCAGCGCCAGGGGGCCGCAGGGGCTTTCTTT | CASSQRQGAAGAFF
NA | TRBJ1-5 | TRBV27 | TRBD1 | TGTGCCAGCAGTACCACAGGGGTGCGTCAGCCCCAGCATTTT | CASSTTGVRQPQHF
NA | TRBJ1-2 | TRBV10-3 | TRBD1 | TGTGCCATCAGTTACCAGACAGGGGGCCTCACCAACTATGGCTACACCTTC | CAISYQTGGLTNYGYTF
few | TRBJ2-3 | TRBV28 | TRBD1 | TGTGCCAGCACCCTCGACAGGGGGCGAGGCACAGATACGCAGTATTTT | CASTLDRGRGTDTQYF
NA | TRBJ1-3 | TRBV3-1/TRBV3-2 | NA | TGTGCCAGCAGCCAAATGCCAGGTTCTGGAAACACCATATATTTT | CASSQMPGSGNTIYF
NA | TRBJ2-1 | TRBV18 | NA | TGTGCCAGCTCCCTAGCCGGGACTTCGCCTTATGAGCAGTTCTTC | CASSLAGTSPYEQFF
NA | TRBJ2-2 | TRBV5-4 | NA | TGTGCCAGCAGCCCCGGGACAACGAACACCGGGGAGCTGTTTTTT | CASSPGTTNTGELFF
few | TRBJ1-6 | TRBV30 | TRBD1 | TGTGCCTGGAGGACAGGGTTTGCTTCACCCCTCCACTTT | CAWRTGFASPLHF
NA | TRBJ2-1 | TRBV27 | TRBD2 | TGTGCCAGCAGTTCCCTAGCGGGAGGGCCTTACAATGAGCAGTTCTTC | CASSSLAGGPYNEQFF
NA | TRBJ2-2 | TRBV2 | TRBD1 | TGTGCCAGCGGGGGACAGGGCTTTCGGACCGGGGAGCTGTTTTTT | CASGGQGFRTGELFF
NA | TRBJ2-1 | TRBV7-3 | TRBD2 | TGTGCCAGCAGCTTAGGTCCTAGCGGCACTTCCTACAATGAGCAGTTCTTC | CASSLGPSGTSYNEQFF
NA | TRBJ2-1 | TRBV5-6 | TRBD2 | TGTGCCAGCCTTTCGGTAGCGGGTAGATACAATGAGCAGTTCTTC | CASLSVAGRYNEQFF
NA | TRBJ1-2 | TRBV7-2 | NA | TGTGCCAGCAGCTTAGCTCATAGTTCAGGGTCCGGCTACACCTTC | CASSLAHSSGSGYTF
NA | TRBJ2-7 | TRBV7-9 | TRBD2 | TGTGCCAGCACCGCGGGTGGCGGGAGAGATCGCTACGAGCAGTACTTC | CASTAGGGRDRYEQYF
NA | TRBJ2-5 | TRBV5-6 | TRBD2 | TGTGCCAGCAGTCCAATCCCGGGACTAGCGGCGGGAGAGACCCAGTACTTC | CASSPIPGLAAGETQYF
NA | TRBJ1-2 | TRBV28 | NA | TGTGCCAGCAGTTTAGGCAGGGTGAACTATGGCTACACCTTC | CASSLGRVNYGYTF
NA | TRBJ2-7 | TRBV5-4 | TRBD1 | TGTGCCAGCAGCTTACCCGGGACAGGGAAGTCCTACGAGCAGTACTTC | CASSLPGTGKSYEQYF
NA | TRBJ1-1 | TRBV7-3 | TRBD1 | TGTGCCAGCAGCCGACAGGGGGTCACTGAAGCTTTCTTT | CASSRQGVTEAFF
few | TRBJ1-1 | TRBV19 | NA | TGTGCCAGTAGTTCAGCGACAGTCCAGAACACTGAAGCTTTCTTT | CASSSATVQNTEAFF
NA | TRBJ2-7 | TRBV7-9 | TRBD2 | TGTGCCAGCAGCTTAGCCGGACTAGCGGCCTACGAGCAGTACTTC | CASSLAGLAAYEQYF
NA | TRBJ1-1 | TRBV3-1/TRBV3-2 | TRBD1 | TGTGCCAGCACTAAACATCAGGGGGCTGCGGTGAACACTGAAGCTTTCTTT | CASTKHQGAAVNTEAFF
few | TRBJ2-7 | TRBV3-1/TRBV3-2 | NA | TGTGCCAGCAGCCAAGATTTAACAGGACCGAACGAGCAGTACTTC | CASSQDLTGPNEQYF
NA | TRBJ1-5 | TRBV28 | NA | TGTGCCAGTTATCGGACAGCTAATCAGCCCCAGCATTTT | CASYRTANQPQHF